The 32 T cell receptor beta chains below come from one sample, sequenced in a study of OX40 agonist ivuxolimab in advanced cancers. Clones were sequenced by immunoSEQ multiplex PCR, and TCRdb holds only the in-frame ones, with some missing. The sample includes about 69,000 clones, approximately 91% of them seen just once. The starting material was CD4+ or CD8+ T cells sorted from blood, obtained in a trial of the OX40 agonist ivuxolimab. The receptors derive from an adult with an advanced solid tumor such as melanoma, head and neck, liver or kidney cancer.

V and J are TRBV9 and TRBJ1-1; D is possibly TRBD1 (6 bases). The CDR3 runs 13 residues. Germline assignment: CDR1 SGDLS and CDR2 YYNGEE. Between the trimmed V and J ends, which lost 0 bases and 7 bases, there was a span of 10 bases. The CDR3 bases are TGTGCCAGCAGCGTAGCAGGGGTAGGTGAAGCTTTCTTT. This sequence encodes CASSVAGVGEAFF.

The V call is TRBV27, the J call TRBJ1-5; 7 positions agree with TRBD1. The length of the CDR3 is 14 residues. The V gene end was trimmed by 6 bases and the J gene end by 7 bases; junction bases not matched to a gene: 9. In germline, CDR1 is MNHEY, CDR2 SMNVEV (reference sequence). For the CDR3, the DNA is TGTGCCAGCAGCGTAGACAGGGTCAGCCAGCCCCAGCATTTT. This codes for CASSVDRVSQPQHF.

This chain connects TRBV2 to TRBJ1-5; TRBD1 matches 12 bases. CDR1 is SNHLY and CDR2 is FYNNEI in the germline V gene. The CDR3 spans 15 residues. V lost 4 bases and J lost 5; bases outside the gene matches: 3. The CDR3 here is CASSGGQGADQPQHF. DNA for the CDR3: TGTGCCAGCAGTGGGGGACAGGGGGCGGATCAGCCCCAGCATTTT.

J is TRBJ2-5 and V is TRBV15; D not resolved. The V gene's germline CDR1 is LNHNV and CDR2 YYDKDF (reference sequence). This CDR3 is built from 12 residues. Trimming removed 6 bases at V and 7 bases at J, with 12 bases between. The CDR3 loop reads CATSHDRTTQYF. CDR3 in DNA: TGTGCCACCAGTCATGACCGTACGACCCAGTACTTC.

V is TRBV6-1 and J is TRBJ2-4, with D tentatively TRBD2 (6 bases). CDR1 and CDR2 from the germline V gene are MNHNS and SASEGT. The CDR3 totals 18 residues. Trimming shortened V by 3 bases and J by 2 bases, and 20 bases separated the two germline ends. The CDR3 reads CASSEIWASAASKNIQYF. Here the CDR3 DNA reads TGTGCCAGCAGTGAGATTTGGGCTAGCGCAGCTTCCAAAAACATTCAGTACTTC.

The table lists this clone with a few counts. J is TRBJ1-2 and V is TRBV2; no clear D gene. The CDR3 consists of 15 residues. Trimming removed 7 bases at V and 0 bases at J, with 15 bases between. Per the germline V gene, CDR1 is SNHLY and CDR2 is FYNNEI. CDR3 nucleotide sequence: TGTGCCAGCATTGAGGCCGGGAATACTAACTATGGCTACACCTTC. Its translation is CASIEAGNTNYGYTF. Full variable domain (outside the CDR3, taken from reference TRBV2 and TRBJ1-2): EPEVTQTPSHQVTQMGQEVILRCVPISNHLYFYWYRQILGQKVEFLVSFYNNEISEKSEIFDDQFSVERPDGSNFTLKIRSTKLEDSAMYFCASIEAGNTNYGYTFGSGTRLTVV.

The chain joins TRBV4-1 to TRBJ2-3, with 8 nucleotides matching TRBD2. The V and J ends lost 1 base and 5 bases, in that order; junction bases with no gene match: 5. The CDR3 totals 15 residues. CDR1 and CDR2 (germline): MGHRA, YSYEKL. Here the CDR3 DNA reads TGCGCCAGCAGCCAAGTTAGTCTAGCGGGAGATACGCAGTATTTT. Its protein product is CASSQVSLAGDTQYF.

This chain links TRBV6-5 with TRBJ1-6; no clear D. The CDR3 runs 15 residues. V lost 0 bases and J lost 11, with 14 bases in between. Germline values: CDR1 MNHEY, CDR2 SVGAGI. CDR3 amino acids: CASSYSRQVLTPLHF. The CDR3 DNA reads TGTGCCAGCAGTTACTCGAGGCAGGTTCTTACACCCCTCCACTTT.

V usage is TRBV12-5 and J usage is TRBJ1-5, with 7 bases fitting TRBD1. The CDR3 consists of 18 residues. Per the germline V gene, CDR1 is LGHNT and CDR2 is FRNRAP. Losses at the gene ends were 0 bases for V and 4 bases for J; bases not matched to a gene: 12. CDR3 sequence (DNA): TGTGCTAGTGGTTTGGTACAGACACAGGACAGGATAAATCAGCCCCAGCATTTT. Translation gives CASGLVQTQDRINQPQHF.

This clone was detected only a few times. The gene calls are TRBV19 and TRBJ2-1, with TRBD2 as a possible D gene (6 bases). V was cut by 3 bases and J by 0 bases, with 9 bases left in between. The CDR3 is 15 amino acids. Germline values: CDR1 LNHDA, CDR2 SQIVND (reference sequence). The CDR3 spells CASSIAGISYNEQFF. The CDR3 coding sequence is TGTGCCAGTAGTATCGCGGGAATCTCCTACAATGAGCAGTTCTTC.

V and J are TRBV5-4 and TRBJ1-4; maybe TRBD1 (5 bases). Deletions cut 4 bases from V and 7 bases from J, with 20 bases between. This CDR3 contains 16 residues. The V gene's germline CDR1 is SGHNT and CDR2 YYREEE (reference sequence). This CDR3 is CASSGGGHRRGEKLFF. As DNA, the CDR3 is TGTGCCAGCAGCGGTGGTGGACATAGGAGGGGTGAAAAACTGTTTTTT.

The chain uses TRBV9 and TRBJ1-3; D remains unclear. Per germline, CDR1 SGDLS and CDR2 YYNGEE. V lost 2 bases and J lost 0, with 12 bases in between. The length of the CDR3 is 16 residues. The CDR3 protein is CASSVFSFGSGNTIYF. The CDR3 nucleotides read TGTGCCAGCAGCGTGTTCAGTTTCGGCTCTGGAAACACCATATATTTT.

The V call is TRBV27, the J call TRBJ2-1; 9 bases are a match to TRBD2. Germline V gene lookup returns CDR1 MNHEY and CDR2 SMNVEV (reference sequence). Unmatched junction bases numbered 14, after V lost 10 bases and J lost 7 bases. The CDR3 has 15 amino acids. The chain's CDR3 is CATTTGSGSGNEQFF. For the CDR3, the DNA is TGTGCCACTACCACGGGTAGCGGGAGCGGTAATGAGCAGTTCTTC.

This clone has just a few counts. The rearrangement joins TRBV19 to TRBJ2-1, with 7 bases matching TRBD2. The V gene's germline CDR1 is LNHDA and CDR2 SQIVND (reference sequence). The CDR3 is 13 residues long. V lost 6 bases to trimming and J lost 4 bases; unmatched junction nucleotides: 3. This CDR3 is CASSGRFYNEQFF. The CDR3 region has the DNA TGTGCCAGTAGCGGGAGGTTTTACAATGAGCAGTTCTTC.

The V call is TRBV18, the J call TRBJ2-1, with D unclear. CDR3 length equals 11 residues. Trimming cost V 2 bases and J 6 bases, with 2 bases left between them. The V gene's germline CDR1 is KGHSH and CDR2 LQKENI. DNA for the CDR3: TGTGCCAGCTCACCAGGCAATGAGCAGTTCTTC. It is translated as CASSPGNEQFF.

This chain links TRBV2 with TRBJ2-2, with 8 positions matching TRBD1. Per germline, CDR1 SNHLY and CDR2 FYNNEI. There are 13 residues in the CDR3. J was trimmed by 6 bases and V by 6 bases; bases with no gene match: 3. The CDR3 nucleotides read TGTGCCAGCAGCAGACAGGGGCCCGGGGAGCTGTTTTTT. It specifies CASSRQGPGELFF.

CDR3 in DNA: TGTGCCAGCAGCTTAACCCCAATAGCGGGACTACCCTCTAACGAGCAGTACTTC. The encoded protein is CASSLTPIAGLPSNEQYF. The chain carries TRBV7-9 and TRBJ2-7, with TRBD2 matching over 8 bases. The CDR3 contains 18 residues. Per the germline V gene, CDR1 is SEHNR and CDR2 is FQNEAQ (reference sequence). The J segment lost 5 bases and the V segment lost 2 bases, leaving 17 bases of the junction unmatched.

The chain is built from TRBV7-3 and TRBJ2-2; possible D gene TRBD2, 6 bases. From germline, CDR1 is SGHTA and CDR2 FQGTGA. This CDR3 contains 14 residues. Trimming pared 5 bases from V and 2 bases from J, leaving 9 bases between. CDR3 region: CASSGDSNTGELFF. CDR3 sequence (DNA): TGTGCCAGCAGCGGGGACTCAAACACCGGGGAGCTGTTTTTT.

This chain links TRBV28 with TRBJ2-7; D is undetermined. Germline V gives CDR1 MDHEN, CDR2 SYDVKM. This CDR3 contains 13 residues. V was pared by 6 bases and J by 6 bases, with 15 bases between. DNA for the CDR3: TGTGCCAGCAGCCCCGCAGCCGTCTCCGAGCAGTACTTC. Protein: CASSPAAVSEQYF.

The V and J genes are TRBV28 and TRBJ2-7; TRBD2 matches at 9 bases. The CDR3 spans 17 residues. CDR1 and CDR2 (germline): MDHEN, SYDVKM. V was pared by 2 bases and J by 0 bases, with 8 bases of the junction left unmatched. CDR3 bases: TGTGCCAGCAGTTTAGGCACTAGCGGGCTAAGCTCCTACGAGCAGTACTTC. This encodes CASSLGTSGLSSYEQYF.

J is TRBJ1-5 and V is TRBV7-9, with 7 bases that match TRBD1. V lost 4 bases to trimming and J lost 0 bases; unmatched junction nucleotides: 6. CDR3 length: 16 amino acids. Germline CDR1 and CDR2: SEHNR and FQNEAQ (reference sequence). CDR3 region: CASSWDSWGSNQPQHF. CDR3 coding DNA: TGTGCCAGCAGCTGGGACAGTTGGGGTAGCAATCAGCCCCAGCATTTT.

The rearrangement joins TRBV7-2 to TRBJ2-1, with D possibly matching TRBD2 (6 bases). Germline lookup yields CDR1 SGHTA and CDR2 FQGNSA. CDR3 size: 13 residues. V lost 5 bases to trimming and J lost 7 bases, with 12 bases between them. As DNA, the CDR3 is TGTGCCAGCAGCCCAGGGCGGGGAAATGAGCAGTTCTTC. This translates into CASSPGRGNEQFF.

This chain links TRBV30 with TRBJ2-1; the D gene is possibly TRBD2 (6 bases). Germline-derived CDR1 and CDR2 are GTSNPN and SVGIG (reference sequence). The CDR3 loop spans 17 amino acids. V dropped 4 bases and J dropped 2 bases, with 21 bases sitting between them. The CDR3 here is CAWNEGRIALTYNEQFF. CDR3 sequence (DNA): TGTGCCTGGAATGAGGGGAGGATCGCTCTCACCTACAATGAGCAGTTCTTC.

Worth noting for this clone: Other DNA sequences in this specimen translate into the identical CDR3. The DNA of the CDR3 is TGTGCCAGCTCACCGGGGCAAAATCAGCCCCAGCATTTT. It specifies CASSPGQNQPQHF. V is TRBV18 and J is TRBJ1-5; D perhaps matches TRBD1 (5 bases). V gave up 3 bases and J gave up 4 bases, with 7 bases separating them. This CDR3 is 13 amino acids long. Germline V CDR1 and CDR2: KGHSH, LQKENI.

This chain links TRBV5-1 with TRBJ1-1; D uncertain. The V gene's germline CDR1 is SGHRS and CDR2 YFSETQ. V was clipped by 5 bases and J by 2 bases, with 10 bases between them. The length of the CDR3 is 13 residues. CDR3 sequence: CASSPTYNTEAFF. CDR3 nucleotides: TGCGCCAGCAGTCCAACTTACAACACTGAAGCTTTCTTT.

The CDR3 here is CASSENIRETQYF. The CDR3 coding sequence is TGCGCCAGCAGTGAGAATATCCGAGAGACCCAGTACTTC. The chain combines TRBV10-1 with TRBJ2-5; D is unclear. Trimming removed 2 bases from V and 4 bases from J, with 8 bases in between. Looked up from germline, CDR1 is WNHNN and CDR2 is SYGVQD (reference sequence). The CDR3 has 13 residues.

The chain uses TRBV15 and TRBJ2-7; the match to TRBD2 covers 8 bases. The germline V gene has CDR1 LNHNV and CDR2 YYDKDF (reference sequence). V was pared by 0 bases and J by 4 bases, with 8 bases of the junction left unmatched. CDR3 length: 16 residues. CDR3 coding DNA: TGTGCCACCAGCAGAGATTCTGTAGCGGGATCTTACGAGCAGTACTTC. It specifies CATSRDSVAGSYEQYF.

The chain couples TRBV28 to TRBJ1-4; D is ambiguous. V gave up 3 bases and J gave up 4 bases, with 12 bases separating them. This CDR3 contains 15 residues. The germline CDR1 and CDR2 sequences are MDHEN and SYDVKM. The DNA of the CDR3 is TGTGCCAGCAGTTTGACGCTACGTCGTAATGAAAAACTGTTTTTT. As protein: CASSLTLRRNEKLFF.

V is TRBV29-1 and J is TRBJ2-5; D is possibly TRBD1 (5 bases). The end of the DNA aligns better with TRBJ2-7, so the J call may be wrong. The CDR3 sequence is 13 residues long. Germline assignment: CDR1 SQVTM and CDR2 ANQGSEA. The CDR3 region has the DNA TGCAGCGTTGAGGCAGGGCAATTACCCGAGCAGTACTTC. As protein: CSVEAGQLPEQYF.

The J gene is TRBJ1-1, the V gene TRBV11-2; the match to TRBD1 covers 12 bases. The V and J ends lost 4 bases and 10 bases, in that order; junction bases with no gene match: 7. This CDR3 contains 14 residues. Germline V CDR1 and CDR2: SGHAT, FQNNGV. CDR3: CASSYPGQGARAFF. The DNA for the CDR3 is TGTGCCAGCAGCTATCCGGGACAGGGGGCCAGAGCTTTCTTT.

The CDR3 nucleotides read TGCGCCAGCAGCCAAGACCCTGGCAATCAGCCCCAGCATTTT. Translated: CASSQDPGNQPQHF. This chain links TRBV4-1 with TRBJ1-5; D remains ambiguous. The CDR3 spans 14 residues. Germline CDR1 and CDR2: MGHRA and YSYEKL. V lost 0 bases to trimming and J lost 2 bases, with 5 bases between them.

The chain combines TRBV6-5 with TRBJ1-4; 10 nucleotides agree with TRBD1. Germline V CDR1 and CDR2: MNHEY, SVGAGI. The V gene end was trimmed by 2 bases and the J gene end by 6 bases; junction bases not matched to a gene: 6. The CDR3 has 16 amino acids. CDR3 sequence: CASSYGGGTGDEKLFF. The DNA of the CDR3 is TGTGCCAGCAGTTACGGGGGCGGGACAGGGGATGAAAAACTGTTTTTT.